This T cell receptor beta chain is from a study of shared clonotypes between healthy human individuals. Study details: Aged between 18 and 49, the donors were a couple of women and a few men. Per donor, three plates held CD4 naive cells, three held CD4 memory, two held CD8 naive and one held CD8 memory. Study-wide results and caveats: Researchers sampled blood only, noting tissue repertoires likely differ.

A word on this clone: Its cognate antigen is unknown.

Positive CCR7 selection of CD45RO-negative cells yielded the naive CD8 cells, and terminally differentiated effector memory CD45RA+ cells were excluded. Here immunoSEQ multiplex PCR was the method, and the copy in TCRdb shows in-frame clones only, minus some. The repertoire consists of fewer than 1 million clones, with roughly 96% occurring once and the leading ten covering around 0.21%. Germline loops: CDR1 MDHEN, CDR2 SYDVKM. The CDR3 runs to 16 residues. V lost 4 bases to trimming and J lost 4 bases; unmatched junction nucleotides: 13. V usage is TRBV28 and J usage is TRBJ2-7; 7 bases line up with TRBD2. This clonotype was obtained from a man aged 30 to 39 in good health. The sequenced sample consisted of naive CD8+ T cells sorted from blood. CDR3 residues: CASSSPPRLAGYEQYF. CDR3 in DNA: TGTGCCAGCAGTTCCCCCCCGCGACTAGCCGGATACGAGCAGTACTTC.